This passage covers 7 T cell receptor beta chains from one sample sequenced in a study of CD8 T cells in ankylosing spondylitis. Study results and caveats: Blood from ankylosing spondylitis patients appeared to carry a characteristic roughly 8-variant TCR beta motif.

One entry per CDR3 protein, called by TCRdb with MiXCR from the 5' RACE reads. The table lists 390,000 or so distinct CDR3 sequences, about 22% of them singletons. These receptors lack a known antigen. The source material was blood, either unsorted or a sorted T cell fraction (not recorded which). These receptors were collected from a male donor with ankylosing spondylitis.

This chain connects TRBV10-1 to TRBJ2-1; 12 positions agree with TRBD2. Germline values: CDR1 WNHNN, CDR2 SYGVQD (reference sequence). The junction had 13 bases not matched to a gene; V was cut back by 4 bases and J by 0 bases. The CDR3 consists of 20 residues. The CDR3 is CASSGRPGTSGPSSYNEQFF. Here the CDR3 DNA reads TGCGCCAGCAGTGGCAGGCCTGGGACTAGCGGGCCCAGCTCCTACAATGAGCAGTTCTTC.

The table lists this clonotype with a few counts. The chain joins TRBV7-2 to TRBJ2-3; TRBD1 matches 8 bases. The length of the CDR3 is 15 residues. J lost 3 bases, V lost 5 bases, and 7 bases had no gene match. Germline V gene lookup returns CDR1 SGHTA and CDR2 FQGNSA. CDR3 nucleotides: TGTGCCAGCAGCCTAATGGGACAGGTAACAGATACGCAGTATTTT. Translation: CASSLMGQVTDTQYF.

The chain employs TRBV5-1 and TRBJ2-1, with 7 bases matching TRBD2. J gave up 9 bases and V 2 bases, and 11 bases lay outside the gene matches. Germline-derived CDR1 and CDR2 are SGHRS and YFSETQ. The CDR3 spans 15 residues. The CDR3 here is CASSFGGRAGSEQFF. In nucleotides, the CDR3 is TGCGCCAGCAGCTTTGGAGGGAGGGCCGGTAGTGAGCAGTTCTTC.

This clonotype was counted between two and nine times. The chain is built from TRBV12-3 or TRBV12-4 and TRBJ2-1, with TRBD1 matching over 7 bases. V lost 6 bases, J lost 9 bases, and 5 bases stayed unmatched. CDR3 size: 12 residues. The DNA for the CDR3 is TGTGCCAGCAGGTCCAGGGGGTCTGAGCAGTTCTTC. Translation gives CASRSRGSEQFF.

The chain employs TRBV20-1 and TRBJ2-3; D is uncertain. This CDR3 has 13 residues. Trimming left V 1 base short and J 5 bases short, with 10 bases between. CDR1 is DFQATT and CDR2 is SNEGSKA in the germline V gene (reference sequence). The CDR3 nucleotides read TGCAGTGCTAGAGTTGGCTCCAGAGATACGCAGTATTTT. Translating gives CSARVGSRDTQYF.

This clonotype has more than one count but fewer than ten. This chain connects TRBV12-3 or TRBV12-4 to TRBJ2-7; TRBD2 is a possible D gene (5 bases). The CDR3 contains 14 residues. Trimming removed 3 bases from V and 6 bases from J, with 15 bases in between. This CDR3 reads CASSFVQLGSEQYF. CDR3 sequence (DNA): TGTGCCAGCAGTTTCGTCCAGCTGGGGAGCGAGCAGTACTTC.

This clonotype was picked up a small number of times. The rearrangement uses TRBV13 and TRBJ2-2, with 7 bases matching TRBD1. The J segment lost 0 bases and the V segment lost 0 bases, leaving 1 base of the junction unmatched. Germline CDR1 is PRHDT and CDR2 is FYEKMQ (reference sequence). The CDR3 loop spans 16 amino acids. The DNA for the CDR3 is TGTGCCAGCAGCTTAGGGACAGGGACGAACACCGGGGAGCTGTTTTTT. This codes for CASSLGTGTNTGELFF.